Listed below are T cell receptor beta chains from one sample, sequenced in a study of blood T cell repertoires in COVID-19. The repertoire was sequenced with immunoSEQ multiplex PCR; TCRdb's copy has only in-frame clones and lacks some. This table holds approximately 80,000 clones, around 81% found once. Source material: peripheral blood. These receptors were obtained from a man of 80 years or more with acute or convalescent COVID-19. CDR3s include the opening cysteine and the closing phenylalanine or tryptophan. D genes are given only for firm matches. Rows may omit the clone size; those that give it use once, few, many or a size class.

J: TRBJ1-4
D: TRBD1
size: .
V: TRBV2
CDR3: CASSIQGTRIGEKLFF
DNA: TGTGCCAGCAGTATACAGGGGACCCGCATTGGTGAAAAACTGTTTTTT

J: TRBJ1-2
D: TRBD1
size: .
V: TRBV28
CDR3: CASSSGQEYGYTF
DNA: TGTGCCAGCAGTTCGGGACAGGAGTATGGCTACACCTTC

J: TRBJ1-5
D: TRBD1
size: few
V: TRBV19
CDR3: CASSRYGTGGNQPQHF
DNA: TGTGCCAGTTCTCGGTACGGGACAGGGGGGAATCAGCCCCAGCATTTT

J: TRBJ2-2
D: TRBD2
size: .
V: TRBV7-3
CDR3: CASSLKSGTSGGELFF
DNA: TGTGCCAGCAGCTTAAAATCCGGGACTAGCGGCGGGGAGCTGTTTTTT

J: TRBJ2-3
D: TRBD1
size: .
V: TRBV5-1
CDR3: CASSLEDRTDTQYF
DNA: TGCGCCAGCAGCTTGGAGGACAGGACAGATACGCAGTATTTT

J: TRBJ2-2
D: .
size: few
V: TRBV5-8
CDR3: CASSLASGDTGELFF
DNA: TGTGCCAGCAGCTTGGCCTCAGGGGACACCGGGGAGCTGTTTTTT

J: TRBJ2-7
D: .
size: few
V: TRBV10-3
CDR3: CAINDNPNSYEQYF
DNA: TGTGCCATCAACGACAACCCGAACTCCTACGAGCAGTACTTC

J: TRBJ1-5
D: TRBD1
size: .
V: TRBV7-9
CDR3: CASSVGTGYQPQHF
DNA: TGTGCCAGCAGCGTCGGGACAGGTTATCAGCCCCAGCATTTT

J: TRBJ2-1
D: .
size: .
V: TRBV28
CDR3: CASSLRGGKYNEQFF
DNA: TGTGCCAGCAGTTTGAGAGGAGGAAAGTATAATGAGCAGTTCTTC

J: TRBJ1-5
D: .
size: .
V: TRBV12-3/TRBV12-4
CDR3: CASSLRGQPQHF
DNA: TGTGCCAGCAGTTTACGAGGCCAGCCCCAGCATTTT

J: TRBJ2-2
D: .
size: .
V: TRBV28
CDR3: CASSPPPHTNTGELFF
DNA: TGTGCCAGCAGCCCCCCCCCGCACACGAACACCGGGGAGCTGTTTTTT

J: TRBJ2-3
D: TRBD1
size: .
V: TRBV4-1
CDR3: CASSLAGQGSRTDTQYF
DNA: TGCGCCAGCAGCCTAGCTGGACAGGGGTCGCGCACAGATACGCAGTATTTT

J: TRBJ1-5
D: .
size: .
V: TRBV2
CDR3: CASTSDSYNQPQHF
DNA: TGTGCCAGCACAAGCGACAGTTACAATCAGCCCCAGCATTTT

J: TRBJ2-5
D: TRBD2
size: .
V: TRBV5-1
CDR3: CASSYPTSGVGQETQYF
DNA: TGCGCCAGCAGCTATCCGACTAGCGGGGTGGGCCAAGAGACCCAGTACTTC

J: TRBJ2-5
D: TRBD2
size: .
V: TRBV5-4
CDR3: CASSLAGASGQTQYF
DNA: TGTGCCAGCAGCTTGGCCGGGGCTAGCGGGCAGACCCAGTACTTC

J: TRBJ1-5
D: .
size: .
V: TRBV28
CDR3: CASRKMAGSNQPQHF
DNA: TGTGCCAGCAGAAAGATGGCGGGGAGCAATCAGCCCCAGCATTTT

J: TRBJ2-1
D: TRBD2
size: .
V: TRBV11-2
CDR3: CASSLVFEAGTSYNEQFF
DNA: TGTGCCAGCAGCTTAGTTTTCGAGGCGGGGACTAGTTACAATGAGCAGTTCTTC

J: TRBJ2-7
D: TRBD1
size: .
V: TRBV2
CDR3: CASSPDRGRGGEQYF
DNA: TGTGCCAGCAGTCCCGACAGGGGTCGAGGAGGAGAGCAGTACTTC